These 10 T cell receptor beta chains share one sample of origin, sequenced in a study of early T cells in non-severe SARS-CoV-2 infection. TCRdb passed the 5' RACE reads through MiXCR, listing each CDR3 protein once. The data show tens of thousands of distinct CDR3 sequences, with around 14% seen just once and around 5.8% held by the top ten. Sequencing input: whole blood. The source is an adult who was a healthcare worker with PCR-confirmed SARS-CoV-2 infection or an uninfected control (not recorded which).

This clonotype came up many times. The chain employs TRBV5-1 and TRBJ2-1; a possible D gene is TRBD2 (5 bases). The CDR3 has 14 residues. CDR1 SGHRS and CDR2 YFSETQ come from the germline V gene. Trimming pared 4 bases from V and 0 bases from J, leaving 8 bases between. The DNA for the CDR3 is TGCGCCAGCAGCCCTGACTACTCCTACAATGAGCAGTTCTTC. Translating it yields CASSPDYSYNEQFF.

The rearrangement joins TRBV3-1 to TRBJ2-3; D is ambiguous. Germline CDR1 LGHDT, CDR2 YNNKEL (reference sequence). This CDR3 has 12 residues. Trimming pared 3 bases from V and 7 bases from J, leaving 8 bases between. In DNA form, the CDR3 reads TGTGCCAGCAGCCAGCAACCGTATACGCAGTATTTT. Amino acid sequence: CASSQQPYTQYF.

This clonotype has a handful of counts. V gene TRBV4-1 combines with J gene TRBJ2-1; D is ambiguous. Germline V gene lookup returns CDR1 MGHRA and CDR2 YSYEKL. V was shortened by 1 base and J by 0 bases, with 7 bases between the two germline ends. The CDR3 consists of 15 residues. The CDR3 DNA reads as TGCGCCAGCAGCCAAGGAGAGGCCTCCTACAATGAGCAGTTCTTC. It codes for CASSQGEASYNEQFF.

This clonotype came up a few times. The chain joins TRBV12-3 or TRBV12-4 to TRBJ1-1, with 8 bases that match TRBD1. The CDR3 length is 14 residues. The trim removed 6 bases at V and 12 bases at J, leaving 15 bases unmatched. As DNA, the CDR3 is TGTGCCAGCAGCTCCCGGACAGGGTTAATCGGAACTTTCTTT. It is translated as CASSSRTGLIGTFF.

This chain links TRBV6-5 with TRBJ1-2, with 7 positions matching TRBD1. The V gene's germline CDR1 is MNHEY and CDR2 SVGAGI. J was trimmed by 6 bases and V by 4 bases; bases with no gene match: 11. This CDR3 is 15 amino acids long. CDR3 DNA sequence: TGTGCCAGCAGTTCCACAGGGGTGGTGGTCCATGGCTACACCTTC. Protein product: CASSSTGVVVHGYTF.

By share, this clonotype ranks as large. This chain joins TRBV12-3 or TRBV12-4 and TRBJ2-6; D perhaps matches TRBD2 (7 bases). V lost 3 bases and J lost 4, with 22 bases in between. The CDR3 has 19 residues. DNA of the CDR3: TGTGCCAGCAGTTTTACCTTCGGGGGGCGCAGTTCCGGGGCCAACGTCCTGACTTTC. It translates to CASSFTFGGRSSGANVLTF.

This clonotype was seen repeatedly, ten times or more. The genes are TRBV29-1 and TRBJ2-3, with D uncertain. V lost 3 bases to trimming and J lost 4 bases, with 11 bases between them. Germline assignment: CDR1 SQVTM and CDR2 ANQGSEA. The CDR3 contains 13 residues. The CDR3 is CSVDGFLSDTQYF. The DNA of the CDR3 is TGCAGCGTTGATGGGTTTCTGTCAGATACGCAGTATTTT.

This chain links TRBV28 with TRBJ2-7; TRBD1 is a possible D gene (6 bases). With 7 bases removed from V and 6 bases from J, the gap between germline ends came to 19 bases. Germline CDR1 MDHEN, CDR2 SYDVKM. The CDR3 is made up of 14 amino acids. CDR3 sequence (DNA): TGTGCCAGCATTCCCGGACAGTCTCTCTTCGAGCAGTACTTC. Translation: CASIPGQSLFEQYF.

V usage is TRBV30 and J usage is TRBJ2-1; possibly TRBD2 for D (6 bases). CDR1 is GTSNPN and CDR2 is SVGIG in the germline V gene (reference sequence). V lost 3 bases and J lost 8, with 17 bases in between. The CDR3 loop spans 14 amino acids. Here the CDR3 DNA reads TGTGCCTGGAGGGTGGTTGGGGGGACGGATGAGCAGTTCTTC. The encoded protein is CAWRVVGGTDEQFF.

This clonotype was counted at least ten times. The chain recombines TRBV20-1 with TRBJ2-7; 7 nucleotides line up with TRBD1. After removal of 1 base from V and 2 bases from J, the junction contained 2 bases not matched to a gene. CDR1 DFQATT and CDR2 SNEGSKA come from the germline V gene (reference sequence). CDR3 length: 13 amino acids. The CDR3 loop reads CSARGDRTYEQYF. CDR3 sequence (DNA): TGCAGTGCTAGAGGGGACAGAACCTACGAGCAGTACTTC.